One T cell receptor beta chain is described in this entry. This specimen comes from a study of blood T cell repertoires in COVID-19. Germline CDR1 and CDR2: LGHDT and YNNKEL (reference sequence). The CDR3 runs 14 residues. V gave up 1 base and J gave up 3 bases, with 9 bases separating them. Using immunoSEQ multiplex PCR, the repertoire was profiled, and TCRdb retains in-frame clones only, with some absent. This sample has 250,000 to 300,000 clones, with about 90% found just once. The sequence was collected from a human donor in a cohort exposed to, infected with or recovered from COVID-19 (not recorded which). The donor label of this sample is uncertain. The specimen sequenced was PBMCs or T cells enriched from blood (not recorded which). The chain joins TRBV3-1 (or the pseudogene TRBV3-2) to TRBJ1-2, with D possibly matching TRBD1 (5 bases). The CDR3: CASSQGGGDYGYTF. CDR3 sequence (DNA): TGTGCCAGCAGCCAAGGGGGAGGGGACTATGGCTACACCTTC.